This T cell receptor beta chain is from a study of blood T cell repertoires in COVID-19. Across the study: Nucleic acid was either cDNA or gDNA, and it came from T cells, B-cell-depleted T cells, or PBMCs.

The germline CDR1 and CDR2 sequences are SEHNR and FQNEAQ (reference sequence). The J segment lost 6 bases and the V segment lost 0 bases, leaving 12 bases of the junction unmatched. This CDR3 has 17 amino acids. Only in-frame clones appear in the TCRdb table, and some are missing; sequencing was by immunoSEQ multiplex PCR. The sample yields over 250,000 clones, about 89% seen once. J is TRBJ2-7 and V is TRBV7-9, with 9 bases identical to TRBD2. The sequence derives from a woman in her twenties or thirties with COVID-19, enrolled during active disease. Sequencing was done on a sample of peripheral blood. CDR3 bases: TGTGCCAGCAGCTTAGCGAGCGGGAGGACCCAAGGCCGCGAGCAGTACTTC. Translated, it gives CASSLASGRTQGREQYF.